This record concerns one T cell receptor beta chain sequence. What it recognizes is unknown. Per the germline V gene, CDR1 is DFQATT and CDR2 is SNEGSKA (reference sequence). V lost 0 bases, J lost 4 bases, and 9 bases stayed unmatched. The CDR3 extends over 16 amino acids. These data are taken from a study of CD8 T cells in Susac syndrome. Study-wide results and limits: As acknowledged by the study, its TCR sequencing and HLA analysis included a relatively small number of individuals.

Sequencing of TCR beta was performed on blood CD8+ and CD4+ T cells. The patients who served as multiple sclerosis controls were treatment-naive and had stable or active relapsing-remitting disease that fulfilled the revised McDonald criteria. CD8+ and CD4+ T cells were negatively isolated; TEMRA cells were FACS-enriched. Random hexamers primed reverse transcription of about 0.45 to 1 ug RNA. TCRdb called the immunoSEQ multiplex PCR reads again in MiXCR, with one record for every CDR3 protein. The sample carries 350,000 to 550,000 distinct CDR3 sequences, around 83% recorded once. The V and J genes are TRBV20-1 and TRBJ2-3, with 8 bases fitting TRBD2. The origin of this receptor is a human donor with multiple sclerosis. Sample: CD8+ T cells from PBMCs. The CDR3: CSARDLFRGGSDTQYF. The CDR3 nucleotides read TGCAGTGCTAGAGATCTCTTCCGGGGGGGGTCAGATACGCAGTATTTT.